In its sample, the clone carrying this TCR beta chain was seen once. The data were obtained in a study of identical twins. A universal primer site was created by template switching, with the cDNA bearing unique molecular identifiers. A single record per CDR3 protein comes from TCRdb applying MiXCR to the 5' RACE reads. The data hold 1.5 million to 2 million distinct CDR3 sequences, with about 32% observed a single time. This clonotype originated in a newborn girl in good health. The sample consisted of cord blood.

The CDR3 DNA sequence: TGTGCCAGCAGCTTGGACAGGGCCCTAGCGGGGGCTTACAATGAGCAGTTCTTC. Its translation: CASSLDRALAGAYNEQFF. The chain combines TRBV5-6 with TRBJ2-1; 10 nucleotides match TRBD2. V lost 0 bases to trimming and J lost 4 bases; unmatched junction nucleotides: 10. The CDR3 has 18 amino acids. Germline CDR1 and CDR2: SGHDT and YYEEEE. Full variable domain (outside the CDR3, taken from reference TRBV5-6 and TRBJ2-1): DAGVTQSPTHLIKTRGQQVTLRCSPKSGHDTVSWYQQALGQGPQFIFQYYEEEERQRGNFPDRFSGHQFPNYSSELNVNALLLGDSALYLCASSLDRALAGAYNEQFFGPGTRLTVL.